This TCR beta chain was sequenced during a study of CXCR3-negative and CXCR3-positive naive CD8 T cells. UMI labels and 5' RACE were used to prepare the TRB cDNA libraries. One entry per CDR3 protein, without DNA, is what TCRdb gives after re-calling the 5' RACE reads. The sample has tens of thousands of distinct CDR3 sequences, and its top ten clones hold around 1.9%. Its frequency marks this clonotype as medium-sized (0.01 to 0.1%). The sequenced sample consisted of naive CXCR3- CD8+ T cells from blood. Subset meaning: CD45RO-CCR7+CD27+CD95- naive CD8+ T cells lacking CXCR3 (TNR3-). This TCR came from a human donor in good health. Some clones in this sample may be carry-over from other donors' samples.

CDR3: CSVDKGSNTEAFF. The V and J genes are TRBV29-1 and TRBJ1-1. The CDR3 is made up of 13 amino acids. Germline V gives CDR1 SQVTM, CDR2 ANQGSEA.